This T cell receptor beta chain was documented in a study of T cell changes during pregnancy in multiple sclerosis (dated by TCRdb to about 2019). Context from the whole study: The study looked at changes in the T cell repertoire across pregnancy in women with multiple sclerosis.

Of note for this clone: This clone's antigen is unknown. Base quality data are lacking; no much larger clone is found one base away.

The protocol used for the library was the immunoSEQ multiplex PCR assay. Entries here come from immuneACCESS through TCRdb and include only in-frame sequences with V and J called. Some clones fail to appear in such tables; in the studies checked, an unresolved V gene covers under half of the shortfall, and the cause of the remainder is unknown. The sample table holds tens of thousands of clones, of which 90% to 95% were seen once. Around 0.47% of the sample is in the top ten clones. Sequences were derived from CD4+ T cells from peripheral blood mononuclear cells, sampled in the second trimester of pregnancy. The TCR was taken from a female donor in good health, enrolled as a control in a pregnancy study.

For the CDR3, the sequence is CASSQGDGGASDTQYF. The sequenced DNA is TGCGCCAGCAGCCAAGGCGACGGGGGGGCGTCAGATACGCAGTATTTT. The chain is assembled from TRBV4-1 and TRBJ2-3; 8 bases in the middle match TRBD2. As encoded in the germline V gene, CDR1 is MGHRA while CDR2 is YSYEKL. V ends up 1 base short and J 4 bases short, with an unmatched junction base count of 7. From the cysteine through the phenylalanine, the CDR3 covers 16 amino acids. Left in the record is the CDR3 DNA by itself, 48 bases read in frame from the first base.